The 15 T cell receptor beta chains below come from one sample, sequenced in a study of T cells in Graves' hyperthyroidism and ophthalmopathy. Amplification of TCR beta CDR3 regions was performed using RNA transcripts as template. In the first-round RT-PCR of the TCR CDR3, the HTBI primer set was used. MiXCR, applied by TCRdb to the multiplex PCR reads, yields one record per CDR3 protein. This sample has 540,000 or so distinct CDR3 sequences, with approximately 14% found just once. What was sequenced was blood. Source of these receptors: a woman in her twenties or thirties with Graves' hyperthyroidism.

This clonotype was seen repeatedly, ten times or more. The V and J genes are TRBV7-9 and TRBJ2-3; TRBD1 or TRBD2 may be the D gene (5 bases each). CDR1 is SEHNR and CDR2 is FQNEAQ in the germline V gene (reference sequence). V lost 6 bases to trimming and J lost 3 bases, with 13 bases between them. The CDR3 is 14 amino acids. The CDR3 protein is CASRLYEGTDTQYF. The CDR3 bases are TGTGCCAGCAGGCTATATGAGGGGACAGATACGCAGTATTTT.

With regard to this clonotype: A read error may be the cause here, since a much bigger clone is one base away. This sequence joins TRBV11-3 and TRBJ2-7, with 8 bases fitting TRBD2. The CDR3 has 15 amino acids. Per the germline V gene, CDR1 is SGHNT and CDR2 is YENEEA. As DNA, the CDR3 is TGTGTCAGCAGCTTACTTAGCGGGGCCTCCTACGAGCAGTACTTC. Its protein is CVSSLLSGASYEQYF.

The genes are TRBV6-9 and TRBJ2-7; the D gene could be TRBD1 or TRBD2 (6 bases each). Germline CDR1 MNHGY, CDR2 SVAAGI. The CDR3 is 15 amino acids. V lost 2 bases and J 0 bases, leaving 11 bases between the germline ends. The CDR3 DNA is TGTGCCAGCAGTTATCTTGGGGGGCCCTCCTACGAGCAGTACTTC. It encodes CASSYLGGPSYEQYF.

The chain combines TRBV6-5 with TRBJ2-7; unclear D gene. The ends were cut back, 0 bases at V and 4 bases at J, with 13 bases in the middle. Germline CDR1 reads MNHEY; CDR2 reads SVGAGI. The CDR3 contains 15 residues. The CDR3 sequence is CASSYSGGESYEQYF. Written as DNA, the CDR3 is TGTGCCAGCAGTTACTCGGGCGGAGAATCGTACGAGCAGTACTTC.

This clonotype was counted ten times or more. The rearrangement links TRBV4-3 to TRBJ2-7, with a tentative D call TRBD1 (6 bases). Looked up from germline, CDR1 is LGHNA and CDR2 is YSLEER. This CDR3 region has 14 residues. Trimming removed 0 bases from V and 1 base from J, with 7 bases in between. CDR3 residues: CASSQDGQSYEQYF. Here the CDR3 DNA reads TGCGCCAGCAGCCAAGATGGACAGTCCTACGAGCAGTACTTC.

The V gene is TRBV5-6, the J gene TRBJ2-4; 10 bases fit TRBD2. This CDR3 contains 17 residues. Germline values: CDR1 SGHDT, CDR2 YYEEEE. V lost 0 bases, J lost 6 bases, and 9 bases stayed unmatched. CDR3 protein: CASSLGTSGDGVNIQYF. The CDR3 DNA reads TGTGCCAGCAGCTTGGGGACTAGCGGAGATGGGGTAAACATTCAGTACTTC.

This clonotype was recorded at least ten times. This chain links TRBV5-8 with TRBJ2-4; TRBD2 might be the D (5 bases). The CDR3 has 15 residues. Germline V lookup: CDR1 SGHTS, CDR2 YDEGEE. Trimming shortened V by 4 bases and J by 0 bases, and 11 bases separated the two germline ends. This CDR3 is CASSPEGGAKNIQYF. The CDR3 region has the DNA TGTGCCAGCAGCCCCGAGGGTGGAGCCAAAAACATTCAGTACTTC.

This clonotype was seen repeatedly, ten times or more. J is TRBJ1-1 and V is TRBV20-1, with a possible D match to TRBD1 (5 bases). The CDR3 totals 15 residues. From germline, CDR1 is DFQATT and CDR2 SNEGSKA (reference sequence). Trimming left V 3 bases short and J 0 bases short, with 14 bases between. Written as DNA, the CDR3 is TGCAGTGCTAGTTCTGAGGGGCCCATGAACACTGAAGCTTTCTTT. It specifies CSASSEGPMNTEAFF.

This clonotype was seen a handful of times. CDR3 coding DNA: TGTGCCAGCAGTTCCATGGGACTCTTTACCTACGAGCAGTACTTC. This sequence encodes CASSSMGLFTYEQYF. The gene calls are TRBV6-1 and TRBJ2-7, with D perhaps matching TRBD2 (6 bases). Germline V gene lookup returns CDR1 MNHNS and CDR2 SASEGT. The CDR3 runs to 15 residues. The V and J ends lost 5 bases and 2 bases respectively, with 16 bases between them.

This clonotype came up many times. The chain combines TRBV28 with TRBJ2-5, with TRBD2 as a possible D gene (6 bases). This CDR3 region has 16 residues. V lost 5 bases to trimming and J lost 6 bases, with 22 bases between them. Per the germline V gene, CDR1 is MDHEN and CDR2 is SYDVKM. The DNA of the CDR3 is TGTGCCAGCAGTCCCATGGATATAGCGGAAAAGAAGACCCAGTACTTC. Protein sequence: CASSPMDIAEKKTQYF.

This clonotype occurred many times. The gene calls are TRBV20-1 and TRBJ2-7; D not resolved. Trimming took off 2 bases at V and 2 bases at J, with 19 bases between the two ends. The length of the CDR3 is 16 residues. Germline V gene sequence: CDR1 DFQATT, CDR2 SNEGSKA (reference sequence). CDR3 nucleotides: TGCAGTGCTAGATCGCTCAGCCGGTACGGAGCCTACGAGCAGTACTTC. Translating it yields CSARSLSRYGAYEQYF.

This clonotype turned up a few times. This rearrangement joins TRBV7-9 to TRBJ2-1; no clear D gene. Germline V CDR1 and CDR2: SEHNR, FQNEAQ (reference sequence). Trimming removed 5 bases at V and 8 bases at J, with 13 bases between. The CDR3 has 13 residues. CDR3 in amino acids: CASSRTNEDEQFF. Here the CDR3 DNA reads TGTGCCAGCAGCCGGACGAATGAGGATGAGCAGTTCTTC.

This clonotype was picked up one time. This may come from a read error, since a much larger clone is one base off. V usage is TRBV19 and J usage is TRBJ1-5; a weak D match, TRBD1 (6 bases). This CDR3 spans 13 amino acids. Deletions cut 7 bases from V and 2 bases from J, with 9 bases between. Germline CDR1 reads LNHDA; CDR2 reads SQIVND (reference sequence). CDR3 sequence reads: CASNREGNQPQHF. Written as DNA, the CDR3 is TGTGCCAGTAACAGGGAGGGCAATCAGCCCCAGCATTTT.

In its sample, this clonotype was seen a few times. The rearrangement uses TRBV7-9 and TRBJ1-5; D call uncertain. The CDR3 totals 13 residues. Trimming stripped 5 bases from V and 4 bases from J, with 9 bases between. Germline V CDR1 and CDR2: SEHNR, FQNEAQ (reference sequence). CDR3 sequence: CASSKTENQPQHF. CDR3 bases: TGTGCCAGCAGCAAAACAGAAAATCAGCCCCAGCATTTT.

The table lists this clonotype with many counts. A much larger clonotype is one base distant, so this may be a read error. The CDR3, as DNA: TGTGCCAGCAGTGGATACTACGAGCAGTACTTC. It translates to CASSGYYEQYF. This sequence joins TRBV6-1 and TRBJ2-7; D is uncertain. The length of the CDR3 is 11 residues. From germline, CDR1 is MNHNS and CDR2 SASEGT. The V end was cut by 4 bases, the J end by 3 bases, with 4 bases between.